Sequencing of this T cell receptor (beta chain) was carried out in a study of patients and donors after allogeneic stem cell transplantation. One entry per CDR3 protein results from TCRdb running MiXCR on the RT-PCR reads. Of about 25,000 distinct CDR3 sequences listed, 7% to 8.5% are singletons. This clonotype has at least ten counts. This receptor was obtained from a human donor who was either an allogeneic HSCT recipient or a stem cell or donor lymphocyte infusion donor (not recorded which). It is not recorded whose cells these are; they may come from a transplant donor. Specimen: blood, either unsorted or a sorted T cell fraction (not recorded which).

Here the CDR3 reads CASRSGERGTGELFF. The CDR3, as DNA: TGTGCCAGCAGATCGGGGGAAAGAGGGACCGGGGAGCTGTTTTTT. The gene calls are TRBV6-1 and TRBJ2-2; perhaps TRBD2 as D (6 bases). The V gene's germline CDR1 is MNHNS and CDR2 SASEGT. This CDR3 comprises 15 residues. Trimming stripped 6 bases from V and 5 bases from J, with 16 bases between.